The 29 T cell receptor beta chains listed next were all sequenced from one sample in a study of OX40 agonist ivuxolimab in advanced cancers. Sequencing was performed with immunoSEQ multiplex PCR; in TCRdb, only in-frame clones are kept and a portion is missing. The sample carries roughly 79,000 clones, 70% to 90% recorded once. This sample comprised CD4+ or CD8+ T cells sorted from blood, obtained in a trial of the OX40 agonist ivuxolimab. The receptors derive from an adult with an advanced solid tumor such as melanoma, head and neck, liver or kidney cancer.

Regarding this clone: Other DNA sequences from this sample encode an identical CDR3 as well. The genes are TRBV11-2 and TRBJ1-3; D may be TRBD1 (6 bases). Germline CDR1 and CDR2: SGHAT and FQNNGV. V gave up 2 bases and J gave up 4 bases, with 9 bases separating them. This CDR3 spans 14 amino acids. The CDR3 bases are TGTGCCAGCAGCTTAAAAACAGGGGGAAACACCATATATTTT. Amino acid sequence: CASSLKTGGNTIYF.

V gene TRBV2 combines with J gene TRBJ2-5, with 7 positions matching TRBD1. CDR3 length equals 14 residues. Losses at the gene ends were 6 bases for V and 1 base for J; bases not matched to a gene: 5. Germline values: CDR1 SNHLY, CDR2 FYNNEI. CDR3 sequence (DNA): TGTGCCAGCAGACCCGGGACAGCCCAAGAGACCCAGTACTTC. Protein: CASRPGTAQETQYF.

The rearrangement uses TRBV6-5 and TRBJ1-5; 10 nucleotides line up with TRBD1. The CDR3 sequence is 15 residues long. V lost 6 bases, J lost 3 bases, and 5 bases stayed unmatched. From germline, CDR1 is MNHEY and CDR2 SVGAGI. CDR3 nucleotide sequence: TGTGCCAGCAGCCCCGGGACAGGGGACAATCAGCCCCAGCATTTT. Translated, it gives CASSPGTGDNQPQHF.

Turning to this clone: This CDR3 is also generated by other DNA sequences in the sample. The chain joins TRBV5-1 to TRBJ2-2; 11 positions agree with TRBD2. The CDR3 loop spans 15 amino acids. Trimming took 0 bases from V and 5 from J; bases not matched to a gene: 0. Germline assignment: CDR1 SGHRS and CDR2 YFSETQ. The CDR3 region is CASSLGLAGTGELFF. The CDR3 region has the DNA TGCGCCAGCAGCTTGGGACTAGCGGGAACCGGGGAGCTGTTTTTT.

CDR3 nucleotide sequence: TGCGCCAGCAGCTCAAAACTAGCGGGAGTCAGGGAGACCCAGTACTTC. Translating gives CASSSKLAGVRETQYF. The chain carries TRBV5-1 and TRBJ2-5, with 11 bases aligning to TRBD2. Germline V gene sequence: CDR1 SGHRS, CDR2 YFSETQ. The trim removed 3 bases at V and 5 bases at J, leaving 9 bases unmatched. The CDR3 runs 16 residues.

The chain carries TRBV28 and TRBJ2-3; TRBD2 might be the D (6 bases). Per the germline V gene, CDR1 is MDHEN and CDR2 is SYDVKM. Trimming took off 2 bases at V and 3 bases at J, with 12 bases between the two ends. The CDR3 extends over 15 amino acids. The CDR3 nucleotides read TGTGCCAGCAGTTTAGGAGGGAGTTGGACAGATACGCAGTATTTT. Its protein is CASSLGGSWTDTQYF.

The CDR3 protein is CASSLLAGGSGEQYF. The CDR3 coding sequence is TGTGCCAGCAGCTTACTAGCGGGAGGCTCGGGAGAGCAGTACTTC. The chain combines TRBV7-9 with TRBJ2-7; 11 nucleotides agree with TRBD2. CDR1 and CDR2 (germline): SEHNR, FQNEAQ (reference sequence). The CDR3 runs to 15 residues. V was clipped by 2 bases and J by 7 bases; unmatched bases: 7.

In its sample, this clone was seen a few times. This chain links TRBV5-1 with TRBJ1-1, with D perhaps TRBD1 (6 bases). Trimming shortened V by 4 bases and J by 4 bases, and 23 bases separated the two germline ends. This CDR3 comprises 17 residues. The V gene's germline CDR1 is SGHRS and CDR2 YFSETQ. The CDR3 DNA follows: TGCGCCAGCAGCCCAAATCCCGGGGGGGGCTTCGGCACTGAAGCTTTCTTT. It translates to CASSPNPGGGFGTEAFF. Complete variable domain (other parts from reference TRBV5-1 and TRBJ1-1): KAGVTQTPRYLIKTRGQQVTLSCSPISGHRSVSWYQQTPGQGLQFLFEYFSETQRNKGNFPGRFSGRQFSNSRSEMNVSTLELGDSALYLCASSPNPGGGFGTEAFFGQGTRLTVV.

Ten or more counts support this clone. V is TRBV9 and J is TRBJ2-2, with D hard to call. Trimming took 0 bases from V and 4 from J, leaving 7 bases between them. This CDR3 comprises 14 residues. In germline, CDR1 is SGDLS, CDR2 YYNGEE. The CDR3 is CASSVEGTTGELFF. DNA of the CDR3: TGTGCCAGCAGCGTAGAGGGCACCACCGGGGAGCTGTTTTTT.

The chain carries TRBV14 and TRBJ2-1, with 13 bases matching TRBD2. CDR3 size: 19 residues. The V and J ends lost 4 bases and 0 bases, in that order; junction bases with no gene match: 9. Germline V gene sequence: CDR1 SGHDN, CDR2 FVKESK. DNA of the CDR3: TGTGCCAGCAGCCCCTGGGGACTAGCGGGAACGGTCTCCTACAATGAGCAGTTCTTC. This codes for CASSPWGLAGTVSYNEQFF.

The chain carries TRBV18 and TRBJ2-3; D ambiguous. CDR3 length: 16 amino acids. V was pared by 2 bases and J by 0 bases, with 12 bases between. CDR1 KGHSH and CDR2 LQKENI come from the germline V gene. CDR3 DNA sequence: TGTGCCAGCTCACCATTAAGCCTAACTAGCACAGATACGCAGTATTTT. Translated: CASSPLSLTSTDTQYF.

The V call is TRBV11-2, the J call TRBJ2-1, with 10 bases identical to TRBD2. CDR3 length equals 15 residues. Germline CDR1 reads SGHAT; CDR2 reads FQNNGV. Unmatched junction bases numbered 3, after V lost 2 bases and J lost 5 bases. The CDR3 loop is CASSLRTSGNNEQFF. The CDR3 bases are TGTGCCAGCAGCTTACGGACTAGCGGAAACAATGAGCAGTTCTTC.

The chain combines TRBV28 with TRBJ2-1; the D gene is possibly TRBD1 (5 bases). Germline CDR1 and CDR2: MDHEN and SYDVKM. Trimming removed 2 bases at V and 0 bases at J, with 8 bases between. The CDR3 length is 15 residues. The CDR3 loop reads CASSLRGYSYNEQFF. CDR3 nucleotide sequence: TGTGCCAGCAGTTTAAGGGGCTACTCCTACAATGAGCAGTTCTTC.

The CDR3 sequence: CASRPSGQGIEAFF. In nucleotides, the CDR3 is TGTGCCAGCAGGCCCTCGGGACAGGGCATTGAAGCTTTCTTT. The chain recombines TRBV2 with TRBJ1-1, with TRBD1 matching over 9 bases. CDR1 and CDR2 (germline): SNHLY, FYNNEI. With 6 bases clipped from V and 7 bases from J, the junction kept 9 bases outside the gene matches. The CDR3 is 14 amino acids.

The CDR3 sequence: CASSSEEITEAFF. The CDR3 nucleotides are TGTGCCAGCAGTTCAGAGGAGATAACTGAAGCTTTCTTT. This rearrangement joins TRBV6-1 to TRBJ1-1; unclear D gene. Per the germline V gene, CDR1 is MNHNS and CDR2 is SASEGT. The CDR3 runs to 13 residues. V lost 5 bases and J 5 bases, leaving 12 bases between the germline ends.

This rearrangement joins TRBV5-1 to TRBJ2-5, with D tentatively TRBD1 (6 bases). Per germline, CDR1 SGHRS and CDR2 YFSETQ. V gave up 0 bases and J gave up 2 bases, with 8 bases separating them. The CDR3 has 14 amino acids. The CDR3 loop reads CASSLVRGQETQYF. The CDR3 region has the DNA TGCGCCAGCAGCTTGGTCAGGGGACAAGAGACCCAGTACTTC.

This chain uses TRBV6-5 with TRBJ1-1; 7 nucleotides line up with TRBD1. V shed 5 bases and J 3 bases; nucleotides not matched to a gene: 3. Germline V lookup: CDR1 MNHEY, CDR2 SVGAGI. The CDR3 runs 13 residues. CDR3 in DNA: TGTGCCAGCAGTACAGGGGATTACACTGAAGCTTTCTTT. Translated, it gives CASSTGDYTEAFF.

The V call is TRBV19, the J call TRBJ1-1; TRBD1 aligns across 7 bases. The V gene end was trimmed by 6 bases and the J gene end by 6 bases; junction bases not matched to a gene: 7. CDR3 length: 13 residues. Per the germline V gene, CDR1 is LNHDA and CDR2 is SQIVND (reference sequence). The DNA of the CDR3 is TGTGCCAGTAGCCGGGACAGAGGGTCTGAAGCTTTCTTT. This sequence encodes CASSRDRGSEAFF.

The chain has TRBV29-1 and TRBJ1-1; perhaps TRBD1 as D (6 bases). Germline-derived CDR1 and CDR2 are SQVTM and ANQGSEA. The CDR3 covers 14 residues. V gave up 3 bases and J gave up 6 bases, with 17 bases separating them. CDR3 sequence reads: CSVEETGRGAEAFF. The CDR3 region has the DNA TGCAGCGTTGAGGAGACAGGCCGTGGAGCTGAAGCTTTCTTT.

The chain has TRBV5-1 and TRBJ1-1; 8 nucleotides align to TRBD1. The length of the CDR3 is 15 residues. V lost 2 bases, J lost 1 base, and 4 bases stayed unmatched. Germline CDR1 SGHRS, CDR2 YFSETQ. In DNA form, the CDR3 reads TGCGCCAGCAGCTTCACAGGGGGACAGAACACTGAAGCTTTCTTT. Translation gives CASSFTGGQNTEAFF.

The genes are TRBV11-3 and TRBJ2-1, with D hard to call. The CDR3 length is 14 residues. Trimming took 1 base from V and 5 from J, leaving 9 bases between them. CDR1 SGHNT and CDR2 YENEEA come from the germline V gene. CDR3 in DNA: TGTGCCAGCAGCTTAGCATCTCTTAACAATGAGCAGTTCTTC. Its protein is CASSLASLNNEQFF.

The CDR3 coding sequence is TGTGCCAGCAGCTTAGTAGTGGGGACATTAAACACCATATATTTT. Protein product: CASSLVVGTLNTIYF. The J gene is TRBJ1-3, the V gene TRBV7-9; D possibly corresponds to TRBD1 (6 bases). The CDR3 consists of 15 residues. The V gene lost 1 base and the J gene lost 6 bases, with 13 bases spanning the gap. CDR1 SEHNR and CDR2 FQNEAQ come from the germline V gene (reference sequence).

This clone was counted a few times. The chain is built from TRBV25-1 and TRBJ1-5, with 7 bases lining up with TRBD1. The junction had 5 bases not matched to a gene; V was cut back by 8 bases and J by 1 base. Germline V gene sequence: CDR1 MGHDK, CDR2 SYGVNS. The CDR3 spans 14 residues. CDR3 loop: CASSKTGSNQPQHF. As DNA, the CDR3 is TGTGCCAGCTCAAAGACAGGGAGCAATCAGCCCCAGCATTTT.

The J gene is TRBJ2-6, the V gene TRBV29-1; a possible D gene is TRBD2 (6 bases). The CDR3 covers 13 residues. Germline V gene sequence: CDR1 SQVTM, CDR2 ANQGSEA. Trimming stripped 4 bases from V and 3 bases from J, with 7 bases between. CDR3 sequence reads: CSVGGIGANVLTF. The CDR3 coding sequence is TGCAGCGTTGGCGGGATTGGGGCCAACGTCCTGACTTTC.

The chain recombines TRBV6-5 with TRBJ2-3; D may be TRBD2 (5 bases). V lost 6 bases and J lost 0, with 13 bases in between. From germline, CDR1 is MNHEY and CDR2 SVGAGI. This CDR3 is 15 amino acids long. CDR3 nucleotide sequence: TGTGCCAGCAGCGATTATAGCGCCAGCACAGATACGCAGTATTTT. Its protein is CASSDYSASTDTQYF.

This chain uses TRBV11-3 with TRBJ2-2; D might be TRBD1 or TRBD2, each matching 5 bases. Germline V CDR1 and CDR2: SGHNT, YENEEA. Trimming stripped 6 bases from V and 3 bases from J, with 14 bases between. This CDR3 is built from 15 residues. CDR3 in DNA: TGTGCCAGCAGTAAGAGGGGTAGCGACACCGGGGAGCTGTTTTTT. Translation gives CASSKRGSDTGELFF.

The chain has TRBV27 and TRBJ2-2; 7 positions match TRBD2. The germline V gene encodes CDR1 MNHEY and CDR2 SMNVEV (reference sequence). The CDR3 has 15 amino acids. The V gene end was trimmed by 3 bases and the J gene end by 5 bases; junction bases not matched to a gene: 6. The CDR3 DNA is TGTGCCAGCAGTTTCACGGCGGGACTAACCGGGGAGCTGTTTTTT. It specifies CASSFTAGLTGELFF.

The chain couples TRBV18 to TRBJ1-2; 8 nucleotides align to TRBD1. The J segment lost 5 bases and the V segment lost 3 bases, leaving 8 bases of the junction unmatched. CDR1 KGHSH and CDR2 LQKENI come from the germline V gene. This CDR3 spans 15 amino acids. DNA of the CDR3: TGTGCCAGCTCACCGACGGACAGGGTTTTGTATGGCTACACCTTC. Amino acids: CASSPTDRVLYGYTF.

This sequence joins TRBV18 and TRBJ1-6; D remains ambiguous. The CDR3 covers 15 residues. V lost 3 bases and J 6 bases, leaving 12 bases between the germline ends. Per germline, CDR1 KGHSH and CDR2 LQKENI. The CDR3, as DNA: TGTGCCAGCTCACCGGGGAGTATTTTTAATTCACCCCTCCACTTT. Encoded protein: CASSPGSIFNSPLHF.